What follows are 9 T cell receptor beta chains derived from one specimen sequenced in a study of cytomegalovirus exposure and HLA in healthy donors. The PCR made use of 60 Vbeta and 13 Jbeta primers. Data came from immunoSEQ multiplex PCR; TCRdb stores just in-frame clones and leaves some out. The top ten clones hold more than 4% of a sample with some 190,000 clones, roughly 77% of them seen once. The sample was PBMCs. These receptor sequences come from a man aged 25-45 years in good health and CMV-seropositive.

The V gene is TRBV9, the J gene TRBJ1-1; D is ambiguous. CDR1 and CDR2 (germline): SGDLS, YYNGEE. The germline V and J ends were trimmed by 7 bases and 9 bases, with 16 bases remaining between them. The CDR3 runs to 12 residues. This chain's CDR3 is CASSGSPGKAFF. The CDR3, as DNA: TGTGCCAGCTCTGGGTCCCCAGGTAAAGCTTTCTTT.

The chain recombines TRBV25-1 with TRBJ2-1; 7 bases match TRBD2. The CDR3 runs 13 residues. Germline-derived CDR1 and CDR2 are MGHDK and SYGVNS. Trimming cost V 6 bases and J 8 bases; bases outside gene matches: 7. This chain's CDR3 is CASRRENGDEQFF. As DNA, the CDR3 is TGTGCCAGCAGGCGGGAGAATGGAGATGAGCAGTTCTTC.

The genes are TRBV5-6 and TRBJ2-5; a possible D gene is TRBD2 (6 bases). The DNA end is a closer match to TRBJ2-7, so the J assignment may be wrong. The germline V gene has CDR1 SGHDT and CDR2 YYEEEE. The CDR3 has 17 residues. The CDR3 sequence: CASSLGPGESGTYEQYF. Written as DNA, the CDR3 is TGTGCCAGCAGCTTGGGGCCGGGGGAAAGTGGGACCTACGAGCAGTACTTC.

The chain is built from TRBV18 and TRBJ2-1; possible D gene TRBD1, 6 bases. This CDR3 is built from 14 residues. CDR1 KGHSH and CDR2 LQKENI come from the germline V gene. V shed 2 bases and J shed 3 bases, with 8 bases lying between them. As DNA, the CDR3 is TGTGCCAGCTCACCAAGGGACATCTACAATGAGCAGTTCTTC. This gives the protein CASSPRDIYNEQFF.

The genes are TRBV14 and TRBJ2-2, with D perhaps matching TRBD2 (6 bases). Trimming pared 4 bases from V and 1 base from J, leaving 7 bases between. The germline gives CDR1 SGHDN, CDR2 FVKESK. The CDR3 totals 14 residues. CDR3 in amino acids: CASSRGMNTGELFF. The DNA for the CDR3 is TGTGCCAGCAGCCGCGGGATGAACACCGGGGAGCTGTTTTTT.

Concerning this clone: One end of the junction varies from germline; a read error may be responsible. The V and J genes are TRBV7-9 and TRBJ1-2, with D unresolved. The CDR3 has 13 residues. Germline-derived CDR1 and CDR2 are SEHNR and FQNEAQ (reference sequence). CDR3 nucleotides: TGTTCCAGCAGCTCCGCGGAGAGCTATGGCTACACCTTC. Its translation is CSSSSAESYGYTF.

V and J are TRBV5-4 and TRBJ2-7, with D maybe TRBD2 (5 bases). The germline CDR1 and CDR2 sequences are SGHNT and YYREEE (reference sequence). The CDR3 is made up of 11 amino acids. The V and J ends lost 4 bases and 3 bases respectively, with 5 bases between them. DNA for the CDR3: TGTGCCAGCAGCCGGGGCTACGAGCAGTACTTC. Its protein is CASSRGYEQYF.

This rearrangement joins TRBV5-6 to TRBJ2-1, with D possibly TRBD2 on 6 matching bases. This CDR3 contains 17 residues. Germline V gene lookup returns CDR1 SGHDT and CDR2 YYEEEE. Trimming pared 5 bases from V and 5 bases from J, leaving 23 bases between. In DNA, the CDR3 is TGTGCCAGCAGAATCGTGGGGTCCGGGGCTAGCGACAATGAGCAGTTCTTC. It codes for CASRIVGSGASDNEQFF.

This sequence joins TRBV5-6 and TRBJ1-1; D is possibly TRBD1 (5 bases). Deletions cut 4 bases from V and 5 bases from J, with 21 bases between. CDR3 length: 16 amino acids. The germline CDR1 and CDR2 sequences are SGHDT and YYEEEE. DNA for the CDR3: TGTGCCAGCAGCCCCGTGGGGGGAATCGGAGGAACTGAAGCTTTCTTT. Residues: CASSPVGGIGGTEAFF.